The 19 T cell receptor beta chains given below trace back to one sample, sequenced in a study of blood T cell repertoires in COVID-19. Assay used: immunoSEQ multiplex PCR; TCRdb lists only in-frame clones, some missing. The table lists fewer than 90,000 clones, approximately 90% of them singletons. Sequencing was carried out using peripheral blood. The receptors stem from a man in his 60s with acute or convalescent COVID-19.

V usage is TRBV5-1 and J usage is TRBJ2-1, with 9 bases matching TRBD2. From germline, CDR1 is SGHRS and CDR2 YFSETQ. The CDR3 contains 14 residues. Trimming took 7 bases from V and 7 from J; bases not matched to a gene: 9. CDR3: CASWERGAGNEQFF. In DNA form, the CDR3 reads TGCGCCAGCTGGGAGCGGGGGGCCGGGAATGAGCAGTTCTTC.

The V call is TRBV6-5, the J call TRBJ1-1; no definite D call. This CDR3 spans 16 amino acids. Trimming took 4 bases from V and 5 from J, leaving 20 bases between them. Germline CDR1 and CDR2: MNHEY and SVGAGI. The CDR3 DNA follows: TGTGCCAGCAGTTTTGCGCGGGTCTCGAAGTCGACTGAAGCTTTCTTT. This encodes CASSFARVSKSTEAFF.

CDR3 loop: CASSQDPPAGGLHEQYF. In nucleotides, the CDR3 is TGCGCCAGCAGCCAAGATCCCCCAGCGGGAGGGCTGCACGAGCAGTACTTC. The chain is built from TRBV4-1 and TRBJ2-7; 10 bases are shared with TRBD2. The CDR3 contains 17 residues. CDR1 MGHRA and CDR2 YSYEKL come from the germline V gene. V lost 0 bases and J lost 5; bases outside the gene matches: 10.

The CDR3 sequence: CASSRNGEGLETQYF. The CDR3 coding sequence is TGTGCCAGCAGCAGGAACGGGGAGGGGCTGGAGACCCAGTACTTC. This chain joins TRBV5-8 and TRBJ2-5, with 7 bases matching TRBD2. The ends lost 4 bases at V and 5 bases at J; junction bases unmatched: 11. The CDR3 spans 15 residues. From germline, CDR1 is SGHTS and CDR2 YDEGEE.

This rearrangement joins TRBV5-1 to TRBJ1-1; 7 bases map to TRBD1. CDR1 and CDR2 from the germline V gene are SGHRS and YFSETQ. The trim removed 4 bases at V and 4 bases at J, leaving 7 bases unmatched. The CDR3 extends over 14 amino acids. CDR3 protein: CASSPLGQITEAFF. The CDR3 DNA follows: TGCGCCAGCAGCCCGTTGGGACAGATCACTGAAGCTTTCTTT.

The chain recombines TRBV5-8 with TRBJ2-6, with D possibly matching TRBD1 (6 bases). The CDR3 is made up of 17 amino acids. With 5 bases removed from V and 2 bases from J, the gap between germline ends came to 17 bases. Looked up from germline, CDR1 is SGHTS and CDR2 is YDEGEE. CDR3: CASRGPQGFTGANVLTF. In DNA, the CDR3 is TGTGCCAGCAGGGGCCCACAGGGTTTTACTGGGGCCAACGTCCTGACTTTC.

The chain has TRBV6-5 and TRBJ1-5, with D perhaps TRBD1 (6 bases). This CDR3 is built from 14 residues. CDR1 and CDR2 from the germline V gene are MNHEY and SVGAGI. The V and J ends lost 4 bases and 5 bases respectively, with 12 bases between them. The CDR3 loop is CASSSGTGYQPQHF. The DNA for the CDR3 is TGTGCCAGCAGTTCAGGAACAGGGTATCAGCCCCAGCATTTT.

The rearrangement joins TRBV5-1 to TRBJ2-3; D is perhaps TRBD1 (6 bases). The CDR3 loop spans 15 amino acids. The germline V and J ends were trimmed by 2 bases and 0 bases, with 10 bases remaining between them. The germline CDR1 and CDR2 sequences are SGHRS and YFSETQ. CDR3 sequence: CASSLPQGSTDTQYF. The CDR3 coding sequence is TGCGCCAGCAGCTTACCGCAGGGGAGCACAGATACGCAGTATTTT.

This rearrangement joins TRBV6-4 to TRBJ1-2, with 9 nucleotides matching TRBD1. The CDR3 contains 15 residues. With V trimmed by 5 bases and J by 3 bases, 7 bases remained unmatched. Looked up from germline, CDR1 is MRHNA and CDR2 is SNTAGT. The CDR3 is CASSLEQGADYGYTF. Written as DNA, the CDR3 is TGTGCCAGCAGTCTTGAACAGGGGGCGGACTATGGCTACACCTTC.

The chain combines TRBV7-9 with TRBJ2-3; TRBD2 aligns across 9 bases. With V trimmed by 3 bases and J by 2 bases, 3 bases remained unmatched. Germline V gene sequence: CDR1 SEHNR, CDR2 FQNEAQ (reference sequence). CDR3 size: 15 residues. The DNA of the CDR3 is TGTGCCAGCAGCTTCGCGGGAGGGCCCACAGATACGCAGTATTTT. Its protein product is CASSFAGGPTDTQYF.

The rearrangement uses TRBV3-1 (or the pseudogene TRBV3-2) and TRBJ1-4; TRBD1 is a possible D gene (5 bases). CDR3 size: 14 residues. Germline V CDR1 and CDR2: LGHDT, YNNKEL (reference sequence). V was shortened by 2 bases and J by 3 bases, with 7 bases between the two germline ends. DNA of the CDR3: TGTGCCAGCAGCCAAATGACAGCTAATGAAAAACTGTTTTTT. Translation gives CASSQMTANEKLFF.

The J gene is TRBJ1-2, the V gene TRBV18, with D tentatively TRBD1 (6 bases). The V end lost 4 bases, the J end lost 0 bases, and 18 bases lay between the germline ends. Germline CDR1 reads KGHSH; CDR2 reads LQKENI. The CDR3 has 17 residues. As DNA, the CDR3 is TGTGCCAGCTCACTAAGGAGCAGGACAGACACTAACTATGGCTACACCTTC. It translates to CASSLRSRTDTNYGYTF.

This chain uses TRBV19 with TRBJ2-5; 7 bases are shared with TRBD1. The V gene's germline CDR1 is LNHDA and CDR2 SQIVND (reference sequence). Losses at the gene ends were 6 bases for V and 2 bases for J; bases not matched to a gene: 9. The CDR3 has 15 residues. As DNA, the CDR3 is TGTGCCAGTAGGTTTCGAGGGGACAGACAAGAGACCCAGTACTTC. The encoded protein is CASRFRGDRQETQYF.

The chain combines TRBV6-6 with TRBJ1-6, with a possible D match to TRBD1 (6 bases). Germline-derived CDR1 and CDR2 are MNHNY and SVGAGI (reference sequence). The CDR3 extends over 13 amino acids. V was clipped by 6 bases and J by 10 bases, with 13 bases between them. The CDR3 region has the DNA TGTGCCAGCAGAACAGGGTCGAACTCACCCCTCCACTTT. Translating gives CASRTGSNSPLHF.

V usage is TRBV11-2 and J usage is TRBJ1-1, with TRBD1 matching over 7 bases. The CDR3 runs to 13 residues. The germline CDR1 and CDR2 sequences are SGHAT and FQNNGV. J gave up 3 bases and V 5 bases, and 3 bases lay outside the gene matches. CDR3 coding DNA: TGTGCCAGCAGCCCTGACAGGGACACTGAAGCTTTCTTT. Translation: CASSPDRDTEAFF.

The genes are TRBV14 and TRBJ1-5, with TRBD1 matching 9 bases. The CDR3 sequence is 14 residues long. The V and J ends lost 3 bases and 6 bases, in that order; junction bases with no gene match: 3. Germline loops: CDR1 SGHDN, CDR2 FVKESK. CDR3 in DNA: TGTGCCAGCAGCCAGGGACAGGGAAGTCAGCCCCAGCATTTT. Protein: CASSQGQGSQPQHF.

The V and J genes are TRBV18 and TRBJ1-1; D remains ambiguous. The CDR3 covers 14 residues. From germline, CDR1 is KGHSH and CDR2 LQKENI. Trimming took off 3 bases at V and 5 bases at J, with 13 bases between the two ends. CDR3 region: CASSPLDRGTEAFF. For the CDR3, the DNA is TGTGCCAGCTCACCCCTGGACCGAGGGACTGAAGCTTTCTTT.

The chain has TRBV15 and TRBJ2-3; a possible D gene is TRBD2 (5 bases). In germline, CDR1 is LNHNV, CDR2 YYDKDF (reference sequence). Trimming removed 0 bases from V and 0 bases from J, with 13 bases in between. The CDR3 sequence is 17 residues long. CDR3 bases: TGTGCCACCAGCAGAGATCTCCGGCGGACTAGCACAGATACGCAGTATTTT. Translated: CATSRDLRRTSTDTQYF.

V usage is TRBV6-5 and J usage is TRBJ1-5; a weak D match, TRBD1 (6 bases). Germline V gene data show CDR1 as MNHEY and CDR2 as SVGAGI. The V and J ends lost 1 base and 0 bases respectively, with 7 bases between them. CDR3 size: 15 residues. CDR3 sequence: CASSYLQGSNQPQHF. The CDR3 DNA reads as TGTGCCAGCAGTTACTTACAGGGTAGCAATCAGCCCCAGCATTTT.